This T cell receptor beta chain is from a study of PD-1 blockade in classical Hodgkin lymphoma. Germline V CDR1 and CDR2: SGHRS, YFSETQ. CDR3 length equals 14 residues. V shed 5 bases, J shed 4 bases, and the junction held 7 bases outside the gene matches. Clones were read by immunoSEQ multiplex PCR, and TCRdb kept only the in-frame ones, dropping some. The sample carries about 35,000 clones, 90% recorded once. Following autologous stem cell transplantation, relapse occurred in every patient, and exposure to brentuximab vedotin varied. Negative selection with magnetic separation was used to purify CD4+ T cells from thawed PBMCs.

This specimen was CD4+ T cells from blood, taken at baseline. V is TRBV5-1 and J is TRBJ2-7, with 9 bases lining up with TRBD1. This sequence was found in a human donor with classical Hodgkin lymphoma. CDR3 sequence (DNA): TGCGCCAGCAGTTCCGGGACAGGGATGTACGAGCAGTACTTC. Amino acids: CASSSGTGMYEQYF.